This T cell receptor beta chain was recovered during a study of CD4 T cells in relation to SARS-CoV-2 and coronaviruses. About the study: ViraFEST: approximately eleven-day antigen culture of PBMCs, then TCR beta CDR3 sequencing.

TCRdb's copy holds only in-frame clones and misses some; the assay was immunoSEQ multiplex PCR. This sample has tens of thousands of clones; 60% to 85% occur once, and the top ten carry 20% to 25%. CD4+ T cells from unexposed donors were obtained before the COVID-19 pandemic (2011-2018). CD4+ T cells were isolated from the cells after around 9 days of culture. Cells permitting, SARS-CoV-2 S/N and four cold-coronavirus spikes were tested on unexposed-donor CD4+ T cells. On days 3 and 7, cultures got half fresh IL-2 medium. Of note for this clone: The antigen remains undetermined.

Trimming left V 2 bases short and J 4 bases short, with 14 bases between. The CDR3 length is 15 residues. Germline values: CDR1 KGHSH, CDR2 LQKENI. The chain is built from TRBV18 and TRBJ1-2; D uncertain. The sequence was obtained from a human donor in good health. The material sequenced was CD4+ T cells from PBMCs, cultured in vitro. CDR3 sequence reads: CASSPSTTAAYGYTF. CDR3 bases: TGTGCCAGCTCACCATCGACCACTGCGGCCTATGGCTACACCTTC.